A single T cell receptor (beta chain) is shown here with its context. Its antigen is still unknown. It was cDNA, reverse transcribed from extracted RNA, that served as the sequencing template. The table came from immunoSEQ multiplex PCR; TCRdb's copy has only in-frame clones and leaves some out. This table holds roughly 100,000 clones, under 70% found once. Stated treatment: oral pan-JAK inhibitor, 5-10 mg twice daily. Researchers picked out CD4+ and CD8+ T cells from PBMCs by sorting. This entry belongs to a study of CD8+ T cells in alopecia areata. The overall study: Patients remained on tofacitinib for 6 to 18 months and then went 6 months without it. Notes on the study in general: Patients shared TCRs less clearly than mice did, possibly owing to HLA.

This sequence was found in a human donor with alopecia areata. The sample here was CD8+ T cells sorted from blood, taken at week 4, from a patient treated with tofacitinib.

CDR3 sequence reads: CASGREGQGYNGYTF. Written as DNA, the CDR3 is TGTGCCAGCGGACGAGAGGGACAGGGTTATAATGGCTACACCTTC. This sequence joins TRBV7-8 and TRBJ1-2, with 9 positions matching TRBD1. The CDR3 sequence is 15 residues long. Germline loops: CDR1 SGHVS, CDR2 FQNEAQ. V lost 8 bases and J lost 6; bases outside the gene matches: 13.